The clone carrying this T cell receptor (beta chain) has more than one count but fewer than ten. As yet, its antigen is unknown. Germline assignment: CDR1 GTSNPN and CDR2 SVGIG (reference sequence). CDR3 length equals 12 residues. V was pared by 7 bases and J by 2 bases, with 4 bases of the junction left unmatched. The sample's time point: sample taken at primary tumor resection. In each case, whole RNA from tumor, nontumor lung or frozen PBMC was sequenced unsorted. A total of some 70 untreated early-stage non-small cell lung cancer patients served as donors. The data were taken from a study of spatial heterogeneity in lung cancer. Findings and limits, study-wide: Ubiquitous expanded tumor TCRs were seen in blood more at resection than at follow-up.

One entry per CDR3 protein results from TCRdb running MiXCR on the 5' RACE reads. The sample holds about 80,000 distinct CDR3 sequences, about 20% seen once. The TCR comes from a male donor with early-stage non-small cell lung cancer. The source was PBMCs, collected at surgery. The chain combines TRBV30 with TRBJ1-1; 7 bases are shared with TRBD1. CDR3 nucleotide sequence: TGTGCCTTAGACAGGGACAACACTGAAGCTTTCTTT. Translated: CALDRDNTEAFF.